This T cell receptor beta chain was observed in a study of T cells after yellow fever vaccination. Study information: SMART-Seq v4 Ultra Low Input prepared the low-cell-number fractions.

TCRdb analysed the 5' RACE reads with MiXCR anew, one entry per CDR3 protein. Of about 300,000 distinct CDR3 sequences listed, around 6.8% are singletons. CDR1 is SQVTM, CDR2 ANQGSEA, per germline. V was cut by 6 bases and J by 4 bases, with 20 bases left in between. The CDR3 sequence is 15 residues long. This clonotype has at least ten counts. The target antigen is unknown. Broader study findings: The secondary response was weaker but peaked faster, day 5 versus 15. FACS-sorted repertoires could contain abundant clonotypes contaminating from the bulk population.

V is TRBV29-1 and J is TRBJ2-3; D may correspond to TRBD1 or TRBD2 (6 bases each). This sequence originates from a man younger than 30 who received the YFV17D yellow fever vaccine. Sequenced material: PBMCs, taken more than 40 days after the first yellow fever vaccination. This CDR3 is CSVEGVRGGADTQYF. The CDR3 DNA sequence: TGCAGCGTGGAGGGGGTGAGAGGTGGCGCAGATACGCAGTATTTT.